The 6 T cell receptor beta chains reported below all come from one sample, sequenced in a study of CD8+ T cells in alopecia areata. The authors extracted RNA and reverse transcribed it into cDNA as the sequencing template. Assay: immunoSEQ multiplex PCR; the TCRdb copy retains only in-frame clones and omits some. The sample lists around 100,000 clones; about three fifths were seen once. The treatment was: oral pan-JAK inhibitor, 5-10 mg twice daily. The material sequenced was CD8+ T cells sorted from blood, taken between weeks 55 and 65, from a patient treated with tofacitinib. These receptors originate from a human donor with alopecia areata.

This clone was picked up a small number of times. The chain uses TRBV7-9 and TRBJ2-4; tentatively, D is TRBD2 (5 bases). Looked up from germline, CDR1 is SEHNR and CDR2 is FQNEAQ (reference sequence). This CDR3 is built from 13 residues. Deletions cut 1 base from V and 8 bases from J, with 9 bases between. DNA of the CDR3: TGTGCCAGCAGCTTAGATTCGGAGGACATTCAGTACTTC. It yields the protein CASSLDSEDIQYF.

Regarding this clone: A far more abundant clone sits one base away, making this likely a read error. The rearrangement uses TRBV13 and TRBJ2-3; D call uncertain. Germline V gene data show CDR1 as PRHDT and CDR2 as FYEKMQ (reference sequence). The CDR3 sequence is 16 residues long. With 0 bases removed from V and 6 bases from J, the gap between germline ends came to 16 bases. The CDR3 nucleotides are TGTGCCAGCAGCTTAGGCCTAATACCGGTCGCGGATACGCAGTATTTT. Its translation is CASSLGLIPVADTQYF.

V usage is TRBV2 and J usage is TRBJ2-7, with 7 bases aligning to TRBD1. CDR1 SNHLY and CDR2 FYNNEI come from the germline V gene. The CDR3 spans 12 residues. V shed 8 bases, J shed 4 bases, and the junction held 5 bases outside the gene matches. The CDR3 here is CASSDRAYEQYF. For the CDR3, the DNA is TGTGCCAGCTCCGACAGGGCTTACGAGCAGTACTTC.

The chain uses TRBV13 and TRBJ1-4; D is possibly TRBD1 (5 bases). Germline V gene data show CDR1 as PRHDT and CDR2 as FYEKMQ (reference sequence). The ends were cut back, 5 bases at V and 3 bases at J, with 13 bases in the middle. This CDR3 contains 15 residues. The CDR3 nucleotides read TGTGCCAGCAGCACCCGGGGGGGGTCTAATGAAAAACTGTTTTTT. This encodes CASSTRGGSNEKLFF.

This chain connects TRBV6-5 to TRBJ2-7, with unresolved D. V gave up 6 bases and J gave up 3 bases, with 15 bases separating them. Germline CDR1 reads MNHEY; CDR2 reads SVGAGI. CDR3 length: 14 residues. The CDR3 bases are TGTGCCAGCAGCAGAAATACAGAGAACTACGAGCAGTACTTC. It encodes CASSRNTENYEQYF.

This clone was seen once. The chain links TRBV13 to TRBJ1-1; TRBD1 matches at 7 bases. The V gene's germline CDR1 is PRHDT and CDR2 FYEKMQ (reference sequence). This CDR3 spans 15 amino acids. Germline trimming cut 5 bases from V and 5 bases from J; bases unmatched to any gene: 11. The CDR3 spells CASSPFPTGRTEAFF. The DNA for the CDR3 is TGTGCCAGCAGCCCTTTCCCGACAGGGCGGACTGAAGCTTTCTTT.